Sequencing of this TCR beta chain was carried out in a study of blood T cell repertoires in COVID-19. Turning to the study itself: Sample material is recorded as cDNA or gDNA derived from T cells, B-cell-depleted T cells, or PBMCs.

Produced via immunoSEQ multiplex PCR; TCRdb's table is partial and in-frame only. Of hundreds of thousands of clones listed, 90% to 95% are singletons. The V gene's germline CDR1 is SGHTA and CDR2 FQGNSA. The CDR3 length is 12 residues. This clone was found once. The chain joins TRBV7-2 to TRBJ2-3; D ambiguous. This TCR derives from a woman younger than 35 who had recovered from COVID-19. Input material: peripheral blood. The CDR3 nucleotides read TGTCCCCGCGTGAGAGGCACAGATACGCAGTATTTT. Its translation: CPRVRGTDTQYF.